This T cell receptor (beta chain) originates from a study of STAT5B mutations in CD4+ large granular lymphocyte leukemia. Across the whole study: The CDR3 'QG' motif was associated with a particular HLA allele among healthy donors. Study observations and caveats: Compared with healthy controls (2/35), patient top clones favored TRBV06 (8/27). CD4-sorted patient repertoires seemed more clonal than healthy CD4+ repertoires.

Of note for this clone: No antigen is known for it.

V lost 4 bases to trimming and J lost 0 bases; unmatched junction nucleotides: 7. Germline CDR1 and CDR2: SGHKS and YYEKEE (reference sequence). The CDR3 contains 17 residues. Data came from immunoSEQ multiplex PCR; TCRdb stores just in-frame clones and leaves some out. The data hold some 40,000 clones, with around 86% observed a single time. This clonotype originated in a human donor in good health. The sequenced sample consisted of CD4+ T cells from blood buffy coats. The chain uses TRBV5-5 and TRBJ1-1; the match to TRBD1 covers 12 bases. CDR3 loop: CASSGDRGQVMNTEAFF. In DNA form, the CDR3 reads TGTGCCAGCAGCGGGGACAGGGGGCAAGTAATGAACACTGAAGCTTTCTTT.